The clone carrying this T cell receptor beta chain has a single count. The entry originates in a study of glioma-infiltrating T cells after dendritic cell vaccination. Profiling relied on immunoSEQ multiplex PCR, and the TCRdb table lists in-frame clones only, not all of them. The sample has 45,000 to 50,000 clones; approximately 85% are singletons. Trimming at V came to 7 bases and at J to 5 bases, leaving 7 bases not matched to a gene. Per germline, CDR1 MNHEY and CDR2 SVGAGI. CDR3 length equals 14 residues. Material: blood, obtained before dendritic cell vaccination. The genes are TRBV6-5 and TRBJ2-5, with TRBD2 matching 10 bases. The sequence derives from a human donor with glioblastoma. CDR3 in amino acids: CASTASGRGETQYF. The CDR3 DNA sequence: TGTGCCAGCACCGCAAGCGGGAGGGGTGAGACCCAGTACTTC.